Included here is one T cell receptor beta chain sequence, with context. Its antigen is undetermined. Sequencing in the ViraFEST assay came after antigen-specific CD4+ T cells had been expanded with viral peptide pools, which were used to stimulate PBMC. After less than twelve days in culture, the CD4+ T cells were isolated. Participants got two doses of BNT162b2 or mRNA-1273 vaccine. A density of roughly 2 million PBMC per well was used; these cells were cultured with roughly 10 IU/ml IL-2 and roughly 10 ug/ml peptides. Cultures got half-medium changes with IL-2 on days 3 and 7. Clones were sequenced by immunoSEQ multiplex PCR, and TCRdb holds only the in-frame ones, with some missing. The repertoire includes fewer than 80,000 clones, over 70% of them detected once, and around 1.5% sits in the top ten. The entry originates in a study of vaccination effects on CD4 cells after COVID-19. Study as a whole: Post-vaccine sampling occurred a median 72 days after the second dose.

Overall study findings and caveats: Late post-vaccination, clones induced by infection and those induced by vaccine underwent marked clonal contraction.

V was pared by 3 bases and J by 7 bases, with 4 bases of the junction left unmatched. Germline CDR1 and CDR2: SGHRS and YFSETQ. The CDR3 length is 15 residues. V and J are TRBV5-1 and TRBJ1-6; the match to TRBD1 covers 10 bases. The TCR comes from a human donor who received a COVID-19 vaccine. The sample in question was CD4+ T cells from PBMCs cultured with HCoV-229E spike peptides, obtained after COVID-19 vaccination. CDR3: CASSSGQGGNSPLHF. In DNA, the CDR3 is TGCGCCAGCAGCTCAGGACAGGGGGGGAATTCACCCCTCCACTTT.